This TCR beta chain comes out of a study of CD8 T cells in ankylosing spondylitis. Study-wide points: It appeared that ankylosing spondylitis blood was characterized by a TCR beta motif of under ten highly homologous variants.

V lost 5 bases and J lost 3, with 12 bases in between. The CDR3 totals 14 residues. Germline V CDR1 and CDR2: MDHEN, SYDVKM. This clonotype came up many times. The antigen is undetermined. Each CDR3 protein gets one entry after TCRdb re-called the 5' RACE reads with MiXCR. This table has 700,000 or so distinct CDR3 sequences, around 20% appearing once. V usage is TRBV28 and J usage is TRBJ2-3; D is perhaps TRBD1 (5 bases). This receptor was identified in a male donor with ankylosing spondylitis. The sequenced material came from blood, either unsorted or a sorted T cell fraction (not recorded which). DNA of the CDR3: TGTGCCAGCAGTCGGCAGGGAATAACAGATACGCAGTATTTT. Translation gives CASSRQGITDTQYF.